This record covers a single T cell receptor (beta chain). The protocol was immunoSEQ multiplex PCR, while the TCRdb copy is restricted to in-frame clones and leaves out a portion. The table lists roughly 8,300 clones, 76% of them singletons. This record comes from a study of immune cell composition in non-small cell lung cancer. This CDR3 region has 16 residues. J was trimmed by 2 bases and V by 8 bases; bases with no gene match: 9. Germline-derived CDR1 and CDR2 are LNHDA and SQIVND (reference sequence). Source material: lung tumor tissue. The chain carries TRBV19 and TRBJ1-6, with 7 bases lining up with TRBD1. This receptor was obtained from a human donor with non-small cell lung cancer. The DNA of the CDR3 is TGTGCCAGTCTCCAACCAGGGGGAACCTATAATTCACCCCTCCACTTT. Translation gives CASLQPGGTYNSPLHF.